This T cell receptor (beta chain) came from a study of OX40 agonist ivuxolimab in advanced cancers. Study background: The treatment was a fully human IgG2 OX40 agonist, ivuxolimab. Those treated in dose escalation had hepatocellular carcinoma, melanoma, renal cell cancer or head and neck cancer. From about 23 to 85 years was the age range, with a mean of about 54 years, and 65% to 90% were male.

Trimming took 4 bases from V and 1 from J, leaving 10 bases between them. CDR3 length: 14 residues. Germline V lookup: CDR1 SGHRS, CDR2 YFSETQ. The protocol was immunoSEQ multiplex PCR, while the TCRdb copy is restricted to in-frame clones and leaves out a portion. Of some 100,000 clones in the sample, 90% are singletons; the top ten hold under 0.4%. The rearrangement uses TRBV5-1 and TRBJ2-3, with unresolved D. This sample comprised CD4+ or CD8+ T cells sorted from blood, obtained in a trial of the OX40 agonist ivuxolimab. This sequence originates from an adult with an advanced solid tumor such as melanoma, head and neck, liver or kidney cancer. The CDR3: CASSTGYRTDTQYF. The DNA for the CDR3 is TGCGCCAGCAGCACCGGTTACCGCACAGATACGCAGTATTTT.